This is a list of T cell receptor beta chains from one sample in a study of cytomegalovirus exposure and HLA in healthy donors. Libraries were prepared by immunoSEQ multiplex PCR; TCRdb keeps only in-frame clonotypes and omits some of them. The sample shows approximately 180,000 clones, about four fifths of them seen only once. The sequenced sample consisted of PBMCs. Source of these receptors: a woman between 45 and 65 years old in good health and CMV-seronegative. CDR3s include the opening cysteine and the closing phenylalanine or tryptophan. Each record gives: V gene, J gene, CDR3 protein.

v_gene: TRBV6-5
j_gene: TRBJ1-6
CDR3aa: CASSPGQGNSPLHF

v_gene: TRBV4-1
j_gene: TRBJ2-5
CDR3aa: CASRARAGVETQYF

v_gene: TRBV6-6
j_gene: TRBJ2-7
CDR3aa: CAIESGASYEQYF

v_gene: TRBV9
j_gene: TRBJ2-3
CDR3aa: CASSPGGGPADTQYF

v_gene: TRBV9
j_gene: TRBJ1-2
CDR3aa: CASKSRRNYGYTF

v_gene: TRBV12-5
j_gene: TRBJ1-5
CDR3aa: CASKSQELQQPQHF

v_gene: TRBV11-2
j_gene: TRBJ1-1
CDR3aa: CASSSRGRNLNTEAFF

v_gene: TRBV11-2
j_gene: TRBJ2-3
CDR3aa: CASSKGQHLQNTQYF

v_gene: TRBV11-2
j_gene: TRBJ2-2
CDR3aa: CASSLDNVRTRVLGELFF

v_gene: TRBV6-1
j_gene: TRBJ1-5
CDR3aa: CASSETQGNQPQHF